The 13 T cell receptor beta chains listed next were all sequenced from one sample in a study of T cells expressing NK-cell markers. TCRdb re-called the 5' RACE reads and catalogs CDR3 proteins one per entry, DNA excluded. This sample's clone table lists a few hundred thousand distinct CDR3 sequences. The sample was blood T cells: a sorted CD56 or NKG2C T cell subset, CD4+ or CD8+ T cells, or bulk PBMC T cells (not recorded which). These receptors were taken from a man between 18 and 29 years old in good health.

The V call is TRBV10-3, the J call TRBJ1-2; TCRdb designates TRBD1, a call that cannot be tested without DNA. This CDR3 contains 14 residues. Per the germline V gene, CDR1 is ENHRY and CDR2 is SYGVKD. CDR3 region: CAIREGAGRDGYTF.

The CDR3 loop is CASKQLNTEAFF. The rearrangement joins TRBV2 to TRBJ1-1. The length of the CDR3 is 12 residues. Germline V lookup: CDR1 SNHLY, CDR2 FYNNEI.

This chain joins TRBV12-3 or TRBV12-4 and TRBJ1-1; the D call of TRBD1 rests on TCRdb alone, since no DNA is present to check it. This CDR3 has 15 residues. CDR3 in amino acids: CASSRTQGVGGEAFF.

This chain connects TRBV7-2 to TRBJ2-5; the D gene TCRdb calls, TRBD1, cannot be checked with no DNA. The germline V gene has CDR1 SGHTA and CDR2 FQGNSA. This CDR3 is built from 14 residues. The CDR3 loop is CASREGGWKETQYF. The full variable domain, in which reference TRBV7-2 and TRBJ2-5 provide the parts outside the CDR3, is GAGVSQSPSNKVTEKGKDVELRCDPISGHTALYWYRQSLGQGLEFLIYFQGNSAPDKSGLPSDRFSAERTGGSVSTLTIQRTQQEDSAVYLCASREGGWKETQYFGPGTRLLVL.

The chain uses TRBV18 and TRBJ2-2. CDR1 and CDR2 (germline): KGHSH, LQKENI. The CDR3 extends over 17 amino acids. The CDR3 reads CASSPRSGLYDTGELFF.

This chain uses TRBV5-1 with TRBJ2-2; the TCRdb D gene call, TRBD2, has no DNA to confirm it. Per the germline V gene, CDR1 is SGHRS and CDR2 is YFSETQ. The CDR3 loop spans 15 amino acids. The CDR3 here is CASSSGQSRTGELFF.

The CDR3 is CSVELPDSSYEQYF. V gene TRBV29-1 combines with J gene TRBJ2-7; TCRdb indicates TRBD1, and absent DNA this call remains unverified. The germline V gene encodes CDR1 SQVTM and CDR2 ANQGSEA. This CDR3 spans 14 amino acids.

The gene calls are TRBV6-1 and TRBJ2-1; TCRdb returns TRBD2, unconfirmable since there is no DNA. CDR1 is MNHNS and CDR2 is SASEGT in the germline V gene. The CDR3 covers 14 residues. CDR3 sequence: CASSALAGVFYRFF.

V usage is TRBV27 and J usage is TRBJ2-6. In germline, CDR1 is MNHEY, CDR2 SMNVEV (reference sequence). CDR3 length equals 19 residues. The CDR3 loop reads CASRGWVFRGVSGANVLTF.

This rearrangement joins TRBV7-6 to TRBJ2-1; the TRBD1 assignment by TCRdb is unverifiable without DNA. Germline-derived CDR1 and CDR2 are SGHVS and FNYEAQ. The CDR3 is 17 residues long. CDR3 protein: CASSLGAGTGTRGEQFF.

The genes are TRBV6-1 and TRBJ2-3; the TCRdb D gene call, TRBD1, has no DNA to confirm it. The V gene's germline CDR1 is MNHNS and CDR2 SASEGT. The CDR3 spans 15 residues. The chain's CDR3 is CASSEQGMGTDTQYF.

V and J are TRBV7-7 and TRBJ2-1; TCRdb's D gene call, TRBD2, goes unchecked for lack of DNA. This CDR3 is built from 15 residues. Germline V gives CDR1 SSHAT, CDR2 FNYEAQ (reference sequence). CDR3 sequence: CASSLGSLGHNEQFF.

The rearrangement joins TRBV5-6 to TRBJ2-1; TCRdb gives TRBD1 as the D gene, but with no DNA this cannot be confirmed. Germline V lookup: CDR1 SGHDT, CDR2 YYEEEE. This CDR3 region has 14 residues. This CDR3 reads CASTPSDAYNEQFF.